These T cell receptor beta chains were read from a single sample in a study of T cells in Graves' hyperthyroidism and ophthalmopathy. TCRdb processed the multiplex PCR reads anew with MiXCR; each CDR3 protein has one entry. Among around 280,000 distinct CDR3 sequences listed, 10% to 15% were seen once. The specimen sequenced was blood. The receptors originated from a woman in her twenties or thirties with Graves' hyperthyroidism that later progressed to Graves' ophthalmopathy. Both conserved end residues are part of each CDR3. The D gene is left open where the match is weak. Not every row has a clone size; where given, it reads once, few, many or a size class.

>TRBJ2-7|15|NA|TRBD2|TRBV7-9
CASSSRVTSGHEQYF
TGTGCCAGCAGCTCTAGAGTGACTAGCGGCCACGAGCAGTACTTC
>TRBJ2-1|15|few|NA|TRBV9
CASSADGSSYNEQFF
TGTGCCAGCAGCGCCGACGGTAGCTCCTACAATGAGCAGTTCTTC
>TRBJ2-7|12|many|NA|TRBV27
CASSSQVSEQYF
TGTGCCAGCAGTTCACAGGTTTCCGAGCAGTACTTC
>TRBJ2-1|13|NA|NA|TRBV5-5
CASSLDRVNAQFF
TGTGCCAGCAGCTTGGACAGGGTTAATGCGCAGTTCTTC
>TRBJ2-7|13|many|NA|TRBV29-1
CSVESENSYEQYF
TGCAGCGTTGAGTCAGAGAACTCCTACGAGCAGTACTTC
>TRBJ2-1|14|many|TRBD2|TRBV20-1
CSASLAGLLDEQFF
TGCAGTGCTAGCTTAGCGGGATTGCTCGATGAGCAGTTCTTC
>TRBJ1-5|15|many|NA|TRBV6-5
CASSYSRAPGLPQHF
TGTGCCAGCAGTTACTCGAGGGCCCCCGGTTTGCCCCAGCATTTT
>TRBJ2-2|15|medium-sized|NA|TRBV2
CASSERAPNTGELFF
TGTGCCAGCAGTGAGAGGGCGCCGAACACCGGGGAGCTGTTTTTT
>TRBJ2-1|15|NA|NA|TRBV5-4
CASSLVSTRSGEQFF
TGTGCCAGCAGCTTGGTTTCAACTAGGTCGGGTGAGCAGTTCTTC
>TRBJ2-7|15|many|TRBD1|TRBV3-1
CASSSTGPSSYEQYF
TGTGCCAGCAGCTCGACAGGGCCGAGCTCCTACGAGCAGTACTTC
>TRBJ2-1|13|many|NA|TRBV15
CATSRDYKNEQFF
TGTGCCACCAGCAGAGATTACAAGAATGAGCAGTTCTTC
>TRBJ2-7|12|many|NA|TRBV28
CASSLTWDEQYF
TGTGCCAGCAGTCTCACTTGGGACGAGCAGTACTTC
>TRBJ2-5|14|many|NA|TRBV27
CASSLSVGGWTQYF
TGTGCCAGCAGTTTATCGGTAGGAGGGTGGACCCAGTACTTC
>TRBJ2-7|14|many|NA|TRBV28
CASSPSGGSDEQYF
TGTGCCAGCAGTCCCTCTGGAGGGTCGGACGAGCAGTACTTC
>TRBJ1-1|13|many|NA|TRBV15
CATSRTGGSEAFF
TGTGCCACCAGCAGAACGGGGGGCTCTGAAGCTTTCTTT
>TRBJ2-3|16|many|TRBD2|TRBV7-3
CASSYGTSGTTDTQYF
TGTGCCAGCAGCTACGGTACTAGCGGGACGACAGATACGCAGTATTTT
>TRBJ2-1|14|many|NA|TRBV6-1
CASRSYGSYNEQFF
TGTGCCAGTCGGTCGTACGGGTCCTACAATGAGCAGTTCTTC